These T cell receptor beta chains were read from a single sample in a study of T-cell memory formation after mild COVID-19. TCRdb ran MiXCR on the 5' RACE reads and lists one entry per CDR3 protein. The profile shows 70,000 to 100,000 distinct CDR3 sequences, roughly 15% of them singletons. Sequencing input: PBMCs or a T cell subset sorted from them (not recorded which). The receptors were gathered from a man younger than 30 who had mild COVID-19 (a few samples of this study predate the infection). Cell type and time point are not known. Both conserved end residues are part of each CDR3.

j_gene	v_gene	CDR3aa
TRBJ2-7	TRBV6-5	CASSYSGTGRYEQYF
TRBJ1-5	TRBV6-1	CASRIQEDSNQPQHF
TRBJ2-3	TRBV6-6	CASSYFHRGGTDTQYF
TRBJ2-7	TRBV12-3/TRBV12-4	CASSFGQGSYEQYF
TRBJ2-5	TRBV6-6	CASRRPETQYF
TRBJ2-7	TRBV27	CASSEGLIYEQYF
TRBJ2-5	TRBV2	CASSQGGTIQETQYF
TRBJ1-2	TRBV4-1	CASSQGRGEGYGYTF
TRBJ1-1	TRBV29-1	CSVHLVAGMNTEAFF
TRBJ1-2	TRBV7-9	CASSLDSGHKSVGYTF
TRBJ2-5	TRBV7-9	CASSLPTGTGVEETQYF
TRBJ2-1	TRBV6-5	CASSPSQGGAIEQFF
TRBJ1-1	TRBV7-6	CASSLGDSYTEAFF
TRBJ1-5	TRBV4-1	CASSQEPGNQPQHF
TRBJ1-5	TRBV6-2/TRBV6-3	CASSYRETYLNQPQHF
TRBJ1-2	TRBV4-1	CASSQETVNYGYTF
TRBJ2-1	TRBV6-2/TRBV6-3	CASSYDGGFEFF
TRBJ2-7	TRBV7-6	CASSLDSSYEQYF
TRBJ1-4	TRBV12-3/TRBV12-4	CASSFERAWEKLFF
TRBJ2-7	TRBV10-3	CAISDGFMYEQYF
TRBJ1-2	TRBV7-9	CASSIVDYGYTF
TRBJ1-2	TRBV29-1	CSVTGGEGYGYTF
TRBJ1-3	TRBV7-9	CASSPLSEGNTIYF
TRBJ1-2	TRBV5-1	CASTQGRDYGYTF
TRBJ1-4	TRBV4-1	CASSQSTGLNEKLFF
TRBJ2-7	TRBV29-1	CSARDRFYEQYF
TRBJ1-1	TRBV29-1	CSVSYMNTEAFF
TRBJ2-7	TRBV6-2/TRBV6-3	CASSSPPGQSYEQYF
TRBJ2-7	TRBV7-3	CASSLSAGPYEQYF
TRBJ1-2	TRBV4-3	CASSQVGDSYVYGYTF
TRBJ2-1	TRBV12-3/TRBV12-4	CASRTPGLAVNEQFF
TRBJ2-1	TRBV20-1	CSARERASPQEQFF
TRBJ2-7	TRBV7-8	CASSFETGSPDEQYF
TRBJ2-1	TRBV7-3	CASSLRGGQGAYNEQFF
TRBJ1-2	TRBV25-1	CASSASLGGYTF
TRBJ1-1	TRBV29-1	CSVDEGVNTEAFF
TRBJ2-6	TRBV7-9	CASSLVSGANVLTF
TRBJ2-7	TRBV12-3/TRBV12-4	CASSSTGTYEQYF
TRBJ2-2	TRBV7-9	CASSGGVTGELFF
TRBJ1-1	TRBV7-2	CASSWDTSEAFF